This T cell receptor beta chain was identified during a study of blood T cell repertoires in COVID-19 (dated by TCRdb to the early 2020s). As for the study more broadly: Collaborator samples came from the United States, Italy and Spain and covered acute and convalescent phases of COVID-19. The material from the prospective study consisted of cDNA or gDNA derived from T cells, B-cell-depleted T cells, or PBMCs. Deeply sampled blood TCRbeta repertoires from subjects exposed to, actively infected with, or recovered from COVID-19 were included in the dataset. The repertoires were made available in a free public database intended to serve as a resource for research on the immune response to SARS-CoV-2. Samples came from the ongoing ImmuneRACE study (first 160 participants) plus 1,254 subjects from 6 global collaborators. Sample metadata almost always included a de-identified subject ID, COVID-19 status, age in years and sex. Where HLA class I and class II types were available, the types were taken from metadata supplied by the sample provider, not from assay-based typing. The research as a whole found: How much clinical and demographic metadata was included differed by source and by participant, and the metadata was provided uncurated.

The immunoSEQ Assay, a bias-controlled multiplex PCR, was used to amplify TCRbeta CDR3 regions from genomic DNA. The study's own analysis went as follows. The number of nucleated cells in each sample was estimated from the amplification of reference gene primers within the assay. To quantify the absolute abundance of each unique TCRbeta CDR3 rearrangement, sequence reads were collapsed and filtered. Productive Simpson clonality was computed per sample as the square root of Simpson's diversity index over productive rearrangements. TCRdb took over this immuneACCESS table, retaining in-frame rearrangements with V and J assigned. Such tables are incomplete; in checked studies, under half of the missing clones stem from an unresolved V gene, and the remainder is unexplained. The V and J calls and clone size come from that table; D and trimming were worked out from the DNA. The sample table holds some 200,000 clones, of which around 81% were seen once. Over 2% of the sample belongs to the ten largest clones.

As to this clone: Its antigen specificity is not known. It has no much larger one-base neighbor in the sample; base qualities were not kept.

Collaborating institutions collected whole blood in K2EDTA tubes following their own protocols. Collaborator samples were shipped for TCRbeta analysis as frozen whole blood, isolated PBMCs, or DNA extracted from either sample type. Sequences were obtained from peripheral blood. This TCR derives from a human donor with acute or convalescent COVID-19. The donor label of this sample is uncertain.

Here the CDR3 is given as CSDRQGLGYTF. The sequence in DNA is TGCAGCGATCGACAGGGTTTGGGCTACACCTTC. The chain joins TRBV29-1 to TRBJ1-2; 7 bases in between match TRBD1. V is pruned by 7 bases and J by 8 bases, leaving 7 bases of the junction without a gene match. The CDR3 measures 11 amino acids from cysteine to phenylalanine. Of all the DNA, just the CDR3 is kept, 33 bases in frame from base 1. As encoded in the germline V gene, CDR1 is SQVTM while CDR2 is ANQGSEA.